These 22 T cell receptor beta chains came from one sample sequenced in a study of blood T cell repertoires in COVID-19. The table came from immunoSEQ multiplex PCR; TCRdb's copy has only in-frame clones and leaves some out. The sample has 200,000 to 250,000 clones; roughly 88% are singletons. The specimen was PBMCs or T cells enriched from blood (not recorded which). These receptors were collected from a woman aged 35 to 49 with acute COVID-19.

V usage is TRBV3-1 (or the pseudogene TRBV3-2) and J usage is TRBJ1-1; D is perhaps TRBD1 (6 bases). The CDR3 length is 14 residues. Deletions cut 4 bases from V and 1 base from J, with 10 bases between. The germline gives CDR1 LGHDT, CDR2 YNNKEL (reference sequence). For the CDR3, the DNA is TGTGCCAGCAGCCTTGGACAGCAGAACACTGAAGCTTTCTTT. Protein sequence: CASSLGQQNTEAFF.

The chain employs TRBV5-1 and TRBJ2-3; D remains unclear. Trimming removed 4 bases at V and 1 base at J, with 10 bases between. This CDR3 region has 14 residues. Germline assignment: CDR1 SGHRS and CDR2 YFSETQ. The CDR3 coding sequence is TGCGCCAGCAGCGTGGTAGTTGGCACAGATACGCAGTATTTT. Its protein product is CASSVVVGTDTQYF.

The chain combines TRBV25-1 with TRBJ1-3, with 9 bases identical to TRBD1. The CDR3 is 17 residues long. The V segment lost 5 bases and the J segment 8 bases; nucleotides outside the gene matches: 16. Per the germline V gene, CDR1 is MGHDK and CDR2 is SYGVNS. CDR3 bases: TGTGCCAGCAGTCAAGCCGGGACAGGGTCTTTTGTGGACACCATATATTTT. Its translation is CASSQAGTGSFVDTIYF.

This chain uses TRBV4-3 with TRBJ2-2, with 11 bases identical to TRBD1. J lost 6 bases, V lost 6 bases, and 3 bases had no gene match. The CDR3 is 14 residues long. CDR1 is LGHNA, CDR2 YSLEER, per germline. CDR3 in DNA: TGCGCCAGCAGGGACAGGGGGCGACCCGGGGAGCTGTTTTTT. It encodes CASRDRGRPGELFF.

The chain joins TRBV5-5 to TRBJ1-1, with no clear D. Looked up from germline, CDR1 is SGHKS and CDR2 is YYEKEE (reference sequence). The CDR3 loop spans 13 amino acids. V lost 0 bases and J lost 8, with 11 bases in between. CDR3 loop: CASSLVVGMEAFF. In DNA form, the CDR3 reads TGTGCCAGCAGCTTGGTCGTCGGGATGGAAGCTTTCTTT.

This chain uses TRBV19 with TRBJ1-4; D uncertain. The V gene lost 8 bases and the J gene lost 7 bases, with 11 bases spanning the gap. Germline V gene data show CDR1 as LNHDA and CDR2 as SQIVND (reference sequence). The CDR3 runs to 12 residues. CDR3 sequence reads: CASAVRGEKLFF. The CDR3 bases are TGTGCCAGTGCCGTCCGGGGTGAAAAACTGTTTTTT.

This chain connects TRBV19 to TRBJ2-7; D gene uncertain. The CDR3 is made up of 15 amino acids. Germline loops: CDR1 LNHDA, CDR2 SQIVND (reference sequence). V lost 2 bases and J 0 bases, leaving 11 bases between the germline ends. This CDR3 is CASSISSRSSYEQYF. The CDR3 DNA reads as TGTGCCAGTAGTATATCGTCCCGGAGCTCCTACGAGCAGTACTTC.

This chain links TRBV3-1 (or the pseudogene TRBV3-2) with TRBJ2-3; TRBD1 matches at 9 bases. CDR1 and CDR2 from the germline V gene are LGHDT and YNNKEL (reference sequence). V shed 4 bases, J shed 1 base, and the junction held 6 bases outside the gene matches. The CDR3 has 16 residues. The CDR3 spells CASSLLRTGGTDTQYF. The DNA of the CDR3 is TGTGCCAGCAGCCTTCTGAGGACAGGGGGCACAGATACGCAGTATTTT.

The chain links TRBV2 to TRBJ2-1; 8 bases agree with TRBD2. The CDR3 spans 14 residues. CDR1 SNHLY and CDR2 FYNNEI come from the germline V gene. J gave up 6 bases and V 6 bases, and 7 bases lay outside the gene matches. CDR3 residues: CASRGPRGGNEQFF. The CDR3 DNA reads as TGTGCCAGCAGAGGACCCCGGGGGGGCAATGAGCAGTTCTTC.

This clone was seen only once. The chain is built from TRBV5-6 and TRBJ2-5; 7 bases match TRBD2. V dropped 2 bases and J dropped 5; count of bases not matched to a gene: 9. From germline, CDR1 is SGHDT and CDR2 YYEEEE. This CDR3 is 15 amino acids long. The CDR3 region has the DNA TGTGCCAGCAGCTTAAGGACGTTGGGAGGGGAGACCCAGTACTTC. Encoded protein: CASSLRTLGGETQYF. Filled out from reference TRBV5-6 and TRBJ2-5, the complete variable domain reads DAGVTQSPTHLIKTRGQQVTLRCSPKSGHDTVSWYQQALGQGPQFIFQYYEEEERQRGNFPDRFSGHQFPNYSSELNVNALLLGDSALYLCASSLRTLGGETQYFGPGTRLLVL.

The chain employs TRBV19 and TRBJ1-2, with a weak D call TRBD1 (6 bases). CDR3 size: 14 residues. The V gene lost 9 bases and the J gene lost 7 bases, with 21 bases spanning the gap. Germline V gene sequence: CDR1 LNHDA, CDR2 SQIVND (reference sequence). Here the CDR3 reads CASRIMGGGSGYTF. For the CDR3, the DNA is TGTGCCAGCCGAATCATGGGGGGGGGCTCTGGCTACACCTTC.

The chain couples TRBV30 to TRBJ1-5, with D tentatively TRBD1 (5 bases). Per the germline V gene, CDR1 is GTSNPN and CDR2 is SVGIG (reference sequence). V shed 0 bases and J shed 6 bases, with 9 bases lying between them. The CDR3 totals 13 residues. For the CDR3, the DNA is TGTGCCTGGAGTGTAGGCGGGGGTCAGCCCCAGCATTTT. Protein product: CAWSVGGGQPQHF.

The chain links TRBV10-3 to TRBJ2-3; D unclear. V was cut by 2 bases and J by 1 base, with 4 bases left in between. This CDR3 comprises 13 residues. CDR1 is ENHRY, CDR2 SYGVKD, per germline. The DNA of the CDR3 is TGTGCCATCAGTGAGGCAGGCACAGATACGCAGTATTTT. This gives the protein CAISEAGTDTQYF.

The chain is built from TRBV7-8 and TRBJ1-1, with D uncertain. In germline, CDR1 is SGHVS, CDR2 FQNEAQ. Trimming took 1 base from V and 0 from J, leaving 18 bases between them. The CDR3 length is 18 residues. CDR3 nucleotides: TGTGCCAGCAGCTTAGGTCGCGGAATCTTGTTCATGAACACTGAAGCTTTCTTT. Translation: CASSLGRGILFMNTEAFF.

The DNA of the CDR3 is TGTGCCAGCAAAGCCGACAGAGCAACTAATGAAAAACTGTTTTTT. It translates to CASKADRATNEKLFF. V gene TRBV13 combines with J gene TRBJ1-4, with D perhaps TRBD1 (5 bases). CDR3 length: 15 residues. Germline V gene data show CDR1 as PRHDT and CDR2 as FYEKMQ (reference sequence). The V and J ends lost 7 bases and 0 bases respectively, with 12 bases between them.

The V call is TRBV5-4, the J call TRBJ1-2; D remains unclear. V gave up 4 bases and J gave up 8 bases, with 12 bases separating them. This CDR3 comprises 12 residues. Germline values: CDR1 SGHNT, CDR2 YYREEE (reference sequence). Here the CDR3 reads CASSPEVAGYTF. The CDR3 coding sequence is TGTGCCAGCAGCCCGGAGGTGGCGGGCTACACCTTC.

This clone has only a few counts. This sequence joins TRBV11-3 and TRBJ1-6; 7 bases agree with TRBD1. CDR1 is SGHNT, CDR2 YENEEA, per germline. CDR3 length: 18 amino acids. After removal of 4 bases from V and 0 bases from J, the junction contained 9 bases not matched to a gene. As DNA, the CDR3 is TGTGCCAGCAGCTGGGGACAGTCGACTAGCTCCTATAATTCACCCCTCCACTTT. Translation gives CASSWGQSTSSYNSPLHF. The full variable domain, with the rest looked up from reference TRBV11-3 and TRBJ1-6, is EAGVVQSPRYKIIEKKQPVAFWCNPISGHNTLYWYLQNLGQGPELLIRYENEEAVDDSQLPKDRFSAERLKGVDSTLKIQPAELGDSAVYLCASSWGQSTSSYNSPLHFGNGTRLTVT.

V and J are TRBV24-1 and TRBJ2-3; D is unclear. The CDR3 sequence is 14 residues long. Germline V gene data show CDR1 as KGHDR and CDR2 as SFDVKD. V lost 3 bases and J 2 bases, leaving 8 bases between the germline ends. CDR3 DNA sequence: TGTGCCACCAGTGATATACAGACCACAGATACGCAGTATTTT. Its translation is CATSDIQTTDTQYF.

The rearrangement links TRBV30 to TRBJ2-2, with TRBD1 identical over 7 bases. Germline values: CDR1 GTSNPN, CDR2 SVGIG (reference sequence). CDR3 length: 12 residues. V trimming: 4 bases; J trimming: 4 bases; junction bases outside the gene matches: 0. The CDR3 DNA sequence: TGTGCCTGGAAGGGGGCCACCGGGGAGCTGTTTTTT. Translated, it gives CAWKGATGELFF.

V is TRBV6-5 and J is TRBJ2-7, with D tentatively TRBD1 (5 bases). Germline CDR1 and CDR2: MNHEY and SVGAGI. This CDR3 spans 15 amino acids. V was trimmed by 0 bases and J by 0 bases, leaving 9 bases between them. The CDR3: CASSYSAGISYEQYF. CDR3 sequence (DNA): TGTGCCAGCAGTTACTCCGCAGGGATCTCCTACGAGCAGTACTTC.

The J gene is TRBJ2-6, the V gene TRBV14, with 7 bases fitting TRBD1. Looked up from germline, CDR1 is SGHDN and CDR2 is FVKESK. The CDR3 runs 14 residues. After removal of 6 bases from V and 8 bases from J, the junction contained 7 bases not matched to a gene. CDR3 coding DNA: TGTGCCAGCAGAGAGACAGGGTCAACCAACGTCCTGACTTTC. It codes for CASRETGSTNVLTF.

In nucleotides, the CDR3 is TGTGCCAGCTTAGGGCGCGGGGGTCGACAGGACTATGGCTACACCTTC. Its translation is CASLGRGGRQDYGYTF. This sequence joins TRBV28 and TRBJ1-2, with D possibly being TRBD1 (6 bases). The CDR3 spans 16 residues. Trimming left V 8 bases short and J 3 bases short, with 22 bases between. Germline loops: CDR1 MDHEN, CDR2 SYDVKM.